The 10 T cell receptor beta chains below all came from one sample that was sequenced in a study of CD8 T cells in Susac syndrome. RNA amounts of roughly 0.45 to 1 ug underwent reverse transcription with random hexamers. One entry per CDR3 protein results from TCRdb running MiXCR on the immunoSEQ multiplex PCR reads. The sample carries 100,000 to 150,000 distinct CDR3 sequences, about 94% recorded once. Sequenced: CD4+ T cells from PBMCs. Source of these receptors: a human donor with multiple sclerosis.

CDR3 region: CASSYKGDYGYTF. The CDR3 DNA reads TGTGCCAGCAGTTACAAGGGCGACTATGGCTACACCTTC. The chain joins TRBV6-2 or TRBV6-3 to TRBJ1-2; D remains unclear. With 2 bases removed from V and 3 bases from J, the gap between germline ends came to 7 bases. This CDR3 spans 13 amino acids. In germline, CDR1 is MNHEY, CDR2 SVGEGT.

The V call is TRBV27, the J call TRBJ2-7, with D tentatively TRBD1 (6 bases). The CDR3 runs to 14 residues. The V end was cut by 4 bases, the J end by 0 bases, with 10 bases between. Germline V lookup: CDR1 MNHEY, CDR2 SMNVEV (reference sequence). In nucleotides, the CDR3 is TGTGCCAGCAGTTCGGGGACAAGCTCCTACGAGCAGTACTTC. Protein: CASSSGTSSYEQYF.

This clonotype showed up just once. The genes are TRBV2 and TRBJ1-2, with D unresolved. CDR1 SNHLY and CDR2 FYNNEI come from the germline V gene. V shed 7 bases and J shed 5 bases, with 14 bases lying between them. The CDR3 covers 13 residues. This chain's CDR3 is CASMEREGYGYTF. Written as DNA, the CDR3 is TGTGCCAGCATGGAAAGGGAAGGTTATGGCTACACCTTC.

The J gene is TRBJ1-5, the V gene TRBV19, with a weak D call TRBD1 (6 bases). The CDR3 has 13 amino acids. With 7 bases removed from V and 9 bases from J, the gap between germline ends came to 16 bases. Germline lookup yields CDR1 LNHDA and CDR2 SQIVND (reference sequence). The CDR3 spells CASNDRPLGPQHF. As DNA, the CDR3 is TGTGCCAGTAATGACAGGCCCCTGGGGCCCCAGCATTTT.

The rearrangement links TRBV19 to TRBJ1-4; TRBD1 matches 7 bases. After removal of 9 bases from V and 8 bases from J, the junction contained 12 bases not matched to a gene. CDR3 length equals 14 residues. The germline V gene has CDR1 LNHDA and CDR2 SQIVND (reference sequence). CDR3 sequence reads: CASRGQALWEKLFF. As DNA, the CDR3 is TGTGCCAGCCGCGGACAGGCCTTATGGGAAAAACTGTTTTTT.

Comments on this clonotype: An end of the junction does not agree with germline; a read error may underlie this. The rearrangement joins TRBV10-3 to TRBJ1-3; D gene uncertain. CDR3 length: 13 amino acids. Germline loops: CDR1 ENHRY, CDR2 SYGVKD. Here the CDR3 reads CAIRIGGGDTIYF. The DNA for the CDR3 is TGTGCCATCAGAATAGGAGGTGGAGACACCATATATTTT.

CDR3 residues: CASSFMGQGEKLFF. DNA of the CDR3: TGTGCCAGCAGTTTTATGGGACAGGGGGAAAAACTGTTTTTT. The chain recombines TRBV12-3 or TRBV12-4 with TRBJ1-4; 10 nucleotides match TRBD1. The CDR3 is 14 amino acids. After removal of 3 bases from V and 8 bases from J, the junction contained 3 bases not matched to a gene.

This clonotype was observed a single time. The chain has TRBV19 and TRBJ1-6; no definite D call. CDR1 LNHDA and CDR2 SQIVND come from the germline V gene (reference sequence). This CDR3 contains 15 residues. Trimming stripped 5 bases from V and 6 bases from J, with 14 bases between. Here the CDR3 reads CASSPPGIGNSPLHF. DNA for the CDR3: TGTGCCAGTAGTCCGCCAGGTATTGGTAATTCACCCCTCCACTTT.

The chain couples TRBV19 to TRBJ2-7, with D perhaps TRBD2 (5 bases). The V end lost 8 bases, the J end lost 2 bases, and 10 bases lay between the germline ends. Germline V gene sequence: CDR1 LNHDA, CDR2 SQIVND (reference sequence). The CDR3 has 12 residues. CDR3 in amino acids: CASAGGAYEQYF. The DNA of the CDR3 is TGTGCCAGTGCTGGAGGCGCCTACGAGCAGTACTTC.

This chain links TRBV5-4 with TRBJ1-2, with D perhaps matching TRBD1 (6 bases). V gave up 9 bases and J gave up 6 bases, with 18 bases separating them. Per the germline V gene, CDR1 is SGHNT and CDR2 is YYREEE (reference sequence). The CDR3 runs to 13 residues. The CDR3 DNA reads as TGTGCCACACACAGGGAAGTGGGACATGGCTACACCTTC. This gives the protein CATHREVGHGYTF.